The entry below gives a single T cell receptor beta chain sequence along with its context. Its antigen is still unknown. This entry belongs to a study of shared clonotypes between healthy human individuals. Study results and limitations: The study generally estimated greater richness for naive than memory subsets. The sharing of 4.5% to 6.5% of naive CD4 clonotypes was seen across a handful of donors.

This CDR3 contains 13 residues. CDR1 is SNHLY and CDR2 is FYNNEI in the germline V gene. J lost 4 bases, V lost 8 bases, and 8 bases had no gene match. TCRdb's copy holds only in-frame clones and misses some; the assay was immunoSEQ multiplex PCR. The sample carries 950,000 to 1,100,000 clones, more than 75% recorded once. The receptor comes from a man aged 18-30 years in good health. Some clones in this sample may be carry-over from other donors' samples. Sequences were obtained from memory CD4+ T cells from PBMCs. The sample's subset: CD45RA-negative fraction. The V call is TRBV2, the J call TRBJ2-7, with TRBD2 identical over 7 bases. The CDR3: CASVWREYYEQYF. DNA for the CDR3: TGTGCCAGCGTGTGGCGGGAGTATTACGAGCAGTACTTC. The entire variable domain, with the rest obtained from reference TRBV2 and TRBJ2-7, is as follows: EPEVTQTPSHQVTQMGQEVILRCVPISNHLYFYWYRQILGQKVEFLVSFYNNEISEKSEIFDDQFSVERPDGSNFTLKIRSTKLEDSAMYFCASVWREYYEQYFGPGTRLTVT.